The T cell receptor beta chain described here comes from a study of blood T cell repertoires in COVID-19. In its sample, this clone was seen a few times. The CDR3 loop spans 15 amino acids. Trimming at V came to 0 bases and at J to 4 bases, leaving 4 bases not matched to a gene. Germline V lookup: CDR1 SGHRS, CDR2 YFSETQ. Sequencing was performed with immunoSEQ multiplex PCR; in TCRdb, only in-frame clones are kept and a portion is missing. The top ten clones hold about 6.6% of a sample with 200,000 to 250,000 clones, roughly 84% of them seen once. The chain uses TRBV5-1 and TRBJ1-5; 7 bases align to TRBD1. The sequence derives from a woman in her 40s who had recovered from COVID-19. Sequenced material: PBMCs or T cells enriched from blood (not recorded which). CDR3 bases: TGCGCCAGCAGCTTGGGGACAGGCAGAAATCAGCCCCAGCATTTT. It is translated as CASSLGTGRNQPQHF.